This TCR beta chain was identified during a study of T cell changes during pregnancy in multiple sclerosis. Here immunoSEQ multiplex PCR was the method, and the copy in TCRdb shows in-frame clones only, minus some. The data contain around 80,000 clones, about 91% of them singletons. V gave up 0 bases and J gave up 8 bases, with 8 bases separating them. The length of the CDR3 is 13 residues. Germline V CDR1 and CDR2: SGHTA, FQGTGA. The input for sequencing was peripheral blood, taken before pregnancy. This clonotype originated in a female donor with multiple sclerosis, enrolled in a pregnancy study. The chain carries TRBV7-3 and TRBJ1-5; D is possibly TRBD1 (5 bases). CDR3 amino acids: CASSLTRGEPQHF. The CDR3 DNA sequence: TGTGCCAGCAGCTTAACTAGGGGTGAGCCCCAGCATTTT.